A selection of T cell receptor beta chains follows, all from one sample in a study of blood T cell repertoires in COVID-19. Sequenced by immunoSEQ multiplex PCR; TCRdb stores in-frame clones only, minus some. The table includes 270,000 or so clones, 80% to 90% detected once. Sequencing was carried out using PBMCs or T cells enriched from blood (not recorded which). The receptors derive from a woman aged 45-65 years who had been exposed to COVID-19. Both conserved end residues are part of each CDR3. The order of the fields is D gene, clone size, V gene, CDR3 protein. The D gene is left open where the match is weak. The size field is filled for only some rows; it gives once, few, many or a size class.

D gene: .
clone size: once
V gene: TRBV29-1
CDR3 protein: CSATTASYEQYF

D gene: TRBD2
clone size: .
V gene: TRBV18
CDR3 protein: CASSPRAGGEEQFF

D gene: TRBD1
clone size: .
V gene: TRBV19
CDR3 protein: CASKRDSRGNTEAFF

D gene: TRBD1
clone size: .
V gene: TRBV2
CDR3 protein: CASMGQGISYEQYF

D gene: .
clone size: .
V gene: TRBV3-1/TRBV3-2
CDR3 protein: CASSQDRGDTQYF

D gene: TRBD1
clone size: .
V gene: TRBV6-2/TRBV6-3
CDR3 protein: CASSRQGLLTEAFF

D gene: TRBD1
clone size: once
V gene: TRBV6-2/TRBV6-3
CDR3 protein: CASSYRGQGTEAFF

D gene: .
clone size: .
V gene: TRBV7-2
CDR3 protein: CASSYSFSTVYGYTF

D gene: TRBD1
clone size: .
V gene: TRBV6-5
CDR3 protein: CASEGDRGRHF

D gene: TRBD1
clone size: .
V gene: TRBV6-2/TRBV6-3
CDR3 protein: CASSYGDRGTEAFF

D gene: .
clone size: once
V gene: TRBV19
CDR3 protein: CASSISGPNTIYF

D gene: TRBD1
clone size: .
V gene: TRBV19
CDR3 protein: CAGRIPARDSRNTEAFF

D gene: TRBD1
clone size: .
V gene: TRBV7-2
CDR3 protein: CASSPDRGRTDTQYF

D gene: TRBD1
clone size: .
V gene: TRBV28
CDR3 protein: CASRPDRVREKLFF

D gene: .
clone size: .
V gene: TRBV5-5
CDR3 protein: CASSPCLQSPGPTYEQYF

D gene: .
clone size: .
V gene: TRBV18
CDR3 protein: CASSPRETQYF

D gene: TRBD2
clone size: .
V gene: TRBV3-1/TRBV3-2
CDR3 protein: CASSQEDLAGPRSSSYNEQFF

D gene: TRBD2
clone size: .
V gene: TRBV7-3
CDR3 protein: CASSFLAGQETQYF

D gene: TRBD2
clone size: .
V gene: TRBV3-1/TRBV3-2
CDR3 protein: CASSRGLAGGTSSYEQYF

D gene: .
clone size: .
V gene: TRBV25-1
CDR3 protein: CASSDPTGTEQYF

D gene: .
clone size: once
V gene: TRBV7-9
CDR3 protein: CASSATGLANYEQYF

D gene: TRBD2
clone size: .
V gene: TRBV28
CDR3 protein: CASSTLLAGGPDEQFF

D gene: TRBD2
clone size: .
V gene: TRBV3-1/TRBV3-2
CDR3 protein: CASSQDIPSGGAFGSETQYF

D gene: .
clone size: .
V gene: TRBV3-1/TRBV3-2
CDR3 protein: CASRANVMNTEAFF

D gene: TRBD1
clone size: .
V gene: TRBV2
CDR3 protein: CARGTGVDTGELFF

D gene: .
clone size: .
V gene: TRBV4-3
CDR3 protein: CASSQVPNSRYEQYF

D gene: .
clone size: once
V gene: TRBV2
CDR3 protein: CASSEVTASEKLFF

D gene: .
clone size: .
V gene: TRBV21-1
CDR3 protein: CASSNAPKGQRYGYTF

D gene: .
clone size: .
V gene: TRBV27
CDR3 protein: CASSLGAGVGTEAFF

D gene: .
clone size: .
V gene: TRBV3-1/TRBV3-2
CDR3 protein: CASSHAGATYEQYF

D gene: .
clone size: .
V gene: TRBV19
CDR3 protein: CASSPTTNSGNTIYF

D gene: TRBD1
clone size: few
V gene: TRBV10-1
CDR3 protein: CASSVRDRVNEQFF

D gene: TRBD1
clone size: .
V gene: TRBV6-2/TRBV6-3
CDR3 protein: CASSRQGDQPQHF

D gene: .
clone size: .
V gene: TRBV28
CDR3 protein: CASNLPAENYGYTF

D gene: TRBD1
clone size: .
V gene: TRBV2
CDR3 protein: CASSEGQGAVIGNQPQHF

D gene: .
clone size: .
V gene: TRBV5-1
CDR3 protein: CASSFGQPNYGYTF

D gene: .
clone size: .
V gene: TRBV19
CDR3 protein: CASSVLRGGYTF

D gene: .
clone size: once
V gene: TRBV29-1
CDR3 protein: CSAAPGWRDTQYF

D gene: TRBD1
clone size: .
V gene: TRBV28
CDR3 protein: CASSPTGGFQPQHF

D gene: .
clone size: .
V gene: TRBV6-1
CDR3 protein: CASSEGLGANVLTF

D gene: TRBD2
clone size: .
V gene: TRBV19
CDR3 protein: CASCLSWGGYNEQFF

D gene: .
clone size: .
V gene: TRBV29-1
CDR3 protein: CSVERGSTEAFF

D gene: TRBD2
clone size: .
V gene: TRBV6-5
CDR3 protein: CASSSGTSSTDTQYF

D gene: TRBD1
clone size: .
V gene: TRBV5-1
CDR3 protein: CASSLVVGQGGTFF

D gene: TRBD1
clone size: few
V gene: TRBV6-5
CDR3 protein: CASRPRGLITEAFF

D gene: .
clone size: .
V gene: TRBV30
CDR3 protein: CAWSIGGSPLHF

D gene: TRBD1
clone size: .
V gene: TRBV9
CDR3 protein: CASSRGLNTEAFF

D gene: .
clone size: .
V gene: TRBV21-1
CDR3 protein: CASIRSLAAEWGDTQYF

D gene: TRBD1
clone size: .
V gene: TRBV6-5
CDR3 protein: CASSSGTAAFF

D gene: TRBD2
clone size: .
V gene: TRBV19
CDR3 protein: CASSFSGGLSDTQYF

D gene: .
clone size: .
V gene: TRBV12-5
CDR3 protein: CASGLVPSTGTRASMNTEAFF

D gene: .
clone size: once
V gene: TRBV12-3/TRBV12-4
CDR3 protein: CASSLEAGRAFF

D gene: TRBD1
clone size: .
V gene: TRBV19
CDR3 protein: CASSTQTGGAVAFF

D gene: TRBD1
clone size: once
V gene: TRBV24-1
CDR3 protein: CATSDPQGASTDTQYF

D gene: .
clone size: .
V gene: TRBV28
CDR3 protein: CASRPFGDPRSYEQYF

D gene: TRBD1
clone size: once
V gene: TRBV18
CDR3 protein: CASSVFGQATEAFF

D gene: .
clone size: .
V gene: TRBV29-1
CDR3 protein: CSAGAGNTIYF

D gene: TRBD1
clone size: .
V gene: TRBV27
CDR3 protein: CASSFPGTGGSVGKTGELFF

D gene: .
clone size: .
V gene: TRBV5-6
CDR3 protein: CASSLGRDEQYF